Each of the 13 T cell receptor beta chains below was sequenced from the same sample in a study of cytomegalovirus exposure and HLA in healthy donors. PCR was performed using 60 Vbeta and 13 Jbeta primers. The table came from immunoSEQ multiplex PCR; TCRdb's copy has only in-frame clones and leaves some out. The data show about 200,000 clones, with about 83% seen just once and about 1.4% held by the top ten. Sequenced: PBMCs. The source of these receptors is a girl aged 5-17 years in good health and CMV-seronegative.

The chain links TRBV5-1 to TRBJ2-5, with 11 bases aligning to TRBD2. The CDR3 covers 17 residues. Germline CDR1 SGHRS, CDR2 YFSETQ. The J segment lost 0 bases and the V segment lost 3 bases, leaving 7 bases of the junction unmatched. The CDR3 DNA sequence: TGCGCCAGCAGCTCCAGTCCTAGCGGGGGGTACCAAGAGACCCAGTACTTC. Protein sequence: CASSSSPSGGYQETQYF.

The V gene is TRBV28, the J gene TRBJ1-2; D is unresolved. V lost 7 bases to trimming and J lost 4 bases, with 16 bases between them. Germline V CDR1 and CDR2: MDHEN, SYDVKM. This CDR3 is built from 14 residues. The CDR3 DNA reads as TGTGCCAGCACCCCCTCATTTCCAGGCTATGGCTACACCTTC. Translating it yields CASTPSFPGYGYTF.

The V call is TRBV6-5, the J call TRBJ2-3; TRBD2 might be the D (5 bases). Trimming took off 4 bases at V and 2 bases at J, with 16 bases between the two ends. Germline CDR1 reads MNHEY; CDR2 reads SVGAGI. The CDR3 has 16 residues. DNA of the CDR3: TGTGCCAGCAGTTCGGGGTTCCAGATAGTCACAGATACGCAGTATTTT. This gives the protein CASSSGFQIVTDTQYF.

This chain connects TRBV23-1 to TRBJ2-3; TRBD1 might be the D (5 bases). TRBV23-1 is an open reading frame whose function is uncertain. Between the trimmed V and J ends, which lost 7 bases and 0 bases, there was a span of 17 bases. This CDR3 is built from 16 residues. CDR3 bases: TGCGCCAGCATATATTCGGACCAGGGTAGCACAGATACGCAGTATTTT. Protein: CASIYSDQGSTDTQYF.

The chain uses TRBV28 and TRBJ2-5, with D tentatively TRBD1 (5 bases). CDR3 length: 14 amino acids. V was trimmed by 5 bases and J by 2 bases, leaving 12 bases between them. Germline CDR1 MDHEN, CDR2 SYDVKM. The chain's CDR3 is CASSPQGIQETQYF. CDR3 nucleotides: TGTGCCAGCAGTCCCCAGGGAATTCAAGAGACCCAGTACTTC.

The CDR3 here is CASRDFSGTYTDTQYF. CDR3 DNA sequence: TGTGCCAGCAGGGACTTTAGCGGGACTTACACAGATACGCAGTATTTT. The chain employs TRBV2 and TRBJ2-3, with 8 bases lining up with TRBD2. V shed 6 bases and J 2 bases; nucleotides not matched to a gene: 10. This CDR3 comprises 16 residues. Germline V gives CDR1 SNHLY, CDR2 FYNNEI.

The CDR3 DNA reads as TGTGCCAGCAGGAATCCGGGACTCCTCACCGGGGAGCTGTTTTTT. Translation: CASRNPGLLTGELFF. The chain combines TRBV6-6 with TRBJ2-2; D perhaps matches TRBD2 (6 bases). In germline, CDR1 is MNHNY, CDR2 SVGAGI (reference sequence). The V end was cut by 6 bases, the J end by 4 bases, with 15 bases between. The CDR3 is 15 amino acids.

The J gene is TRBJ2-7, the V gene TRBV29-1, with D possibly matching TRBD1 (9 bases). Germline V gives CDR1 SQVTM, CDR2 ANQGSEA. Trimming removed 4 bases from V and 5 bases from J, with 27 bases in between. The length of the CDR3 is 17 residues. This chain's CDR3 is CSVAGTGKIAGSNEQYF. The CDR3 nucleotides are TGCAGCGTTGCCGGGACAGGGAAGATAGCGGGGTCCAACGAGCAGTACTTC.

Regarding this clone: Other DNA sequences of this sample code for an identical CDR3. The chain carries TRBV18 and TRBJ1-4, with TRBD1 identical over 8 bases. The germline gives CDR1 KGHSH, CDR2 LQKENI. This CDR3 has 15 residues. With V trimmed by 3 bases and J by 3 bases, 3 bases remained unmatched. The CDR3 here is CASSPQGAANEKLFF. The DNA of the CDR3 is TGTGCCAGCTCACCTCAGGGGGCGGCTAATGAAAAACTGTTTTTT.

The rearrangement uses TRBV14 and TRBJ2-7; the match to TRBD2 covers 8 bases. The CDR3 is 16 amino acids. CDR1 is SGHDN, CDR2 FVKESK, per germline. With V trimmed by 4 bases and J by 0 bases, 8 bases remained unmatched. In nucleotides, the CDR3 is TGTGCCAGCAGCCTCGGCGGGAGCGGGAGCTCCTACGAGCAGTACTTC. Translated, it gives CASSLGGSGSSYEQYF.

This chain joins TRBV19 and TRBJ2-7; 11 bases are shared with TRBD2. CDR3 length: 15 amino acids. Germline-derived CDR1 and CDR2 are LNHDA and SQIVND (reference sequence). The V and J ends lost 7 bases and 5 bases, in that order; junction bases with no gene match: 10. The CDR3 spells CASTLTSGGRHEQYF. Written as DNA, the CDR3 is TGTGCCAGTACCCTCACTAGCGGGGGCCGCCACGAGCAGTACTTC.

About this clone: The sample contains more than one DNA sequence encoding this CDR3. The CDR3 sequence is CASTAGRSKNIQYF. Here the CDR3 DNA reads TGTGCCAGTACGGCAGGGAGGTCCAAAAACATTCAGTACTTC. The rearrangement links TRBV19 to TRBJ2-4; D is perhaps TRBD2 (6 bases). Trimming shortened V by 7 bases and J by 2 bases, and 12 bases separated the two germline ends. The CDR3 has 14 residues. Germline-derived CDR1 and CDR2 are LNHDA and SQIVND (reference sequence).

The chain joins TRBV10-3 to TRBJ1-4; D may be TRBD1 (5 bases). V shed 0 bases and J shed 4 bases, with 9 bases lying between them. Germline CDR1 and CDR2: ENHRY and SYGVKD. CDR3 size: 15 residues. The CDR3 bases are TGTGCCATCAGTGAGTCCAGGGTATATAATGAAAAACTGTTTTTT. Its translation: CAISESRVYNEKLFF.